This TCR beta chain was retrieved from a study of T-cell memory formation after mild COVID-19. Turning to the study itself: TCR clustering was largely donor specific. General study points: CM and EM subsets held most contracting CD4+ clones; EMRA held CD8+ ones. Day 15 to 85 contracting clones showed balanced CD4/CD8; later expanders leaned CD4+.

Ten or more counts support this clonotype. Its antigen is not known. Libraries for TCRalpha and TCRbeta carried sample barcodes and unique molecular identifiers via 5'RACE. MiXCR, run by TCRdb on the 5' RACE reads, gives a single entry per CDR3 protein. Of under 40,000 distinct CDR3 sequences in the sample, approximately 8.3% were seen once. The CDR3 has 15 residues. Germline V lookup: CDR1 SGHTA, CDR2 FQGNSA. Trimming pared 2 bases from V and 14 bases from J, leaving 19 bases between. The receptor comes from a man younger than 35 who had mild COVID-19 (a few samples of this study predate the infection). Cell type and time point are not known. The sample taken for sequencing was PBMCs or a T cell subset sorted from them (not recorded which). The chain is built from TRBV7-2 and TRBJ1-6; D perhaps matches TRBD1 (5 bases). CDR3: CASSLTPEAGGALHF. In nucleotides, the CDR3 is TGTGCCAGCAGCTTAACCCCCGAGGCCGGAGGGGCCCTCCACTTT.